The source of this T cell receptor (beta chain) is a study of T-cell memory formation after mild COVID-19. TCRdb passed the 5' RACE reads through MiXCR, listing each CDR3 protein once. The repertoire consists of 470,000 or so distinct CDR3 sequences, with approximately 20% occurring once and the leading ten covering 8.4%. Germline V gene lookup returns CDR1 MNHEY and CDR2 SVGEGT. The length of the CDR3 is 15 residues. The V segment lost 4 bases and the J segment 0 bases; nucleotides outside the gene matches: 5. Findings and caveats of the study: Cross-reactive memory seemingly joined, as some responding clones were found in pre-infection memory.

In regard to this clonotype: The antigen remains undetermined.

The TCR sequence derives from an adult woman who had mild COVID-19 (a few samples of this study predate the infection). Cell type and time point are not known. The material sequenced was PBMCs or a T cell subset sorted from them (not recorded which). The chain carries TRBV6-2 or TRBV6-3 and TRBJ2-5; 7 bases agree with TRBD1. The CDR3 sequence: CASSSQQGYQETQYF. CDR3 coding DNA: TGTGCCAGCAGTTCCCAACAGGGGTACCAAGAGACCCAGTACTTC.